This is a list of T cell receptor beta chains from one sample in a study of blood T cell repertoires in COVID-19. Sequencing used immunoSEQ multiplex PCR; TCRdb keeps in-frame clones, though not all of them. Seen here are about 280,000 clones, approximately 85% observed once, and the top ten hold approximately 5.1%. Sequencing was done on a sample of peripheral blood. These receptors came from a man aged 50 or older with active or convalescent COVID-19. The CDR3 runs from the conserved cysteine through the conserved F or W. A D gene is named only where the DNA matches it firmly.

v_gene	j_gene	len	d_gene	CDR3aa
TRBV6-1	TRBJ1-2	17	NA	CASSDREGPRAGYGYTF
TRBV2	TRBJ2-1	13	NA	CASSESRGNEQFF
TRBV19	TRBJ1-5	19	TRBD1	CASRGPGDRGVLGNQPQHF
TRBV4-1	TRBJ1-3	15	NA	CASSQALFSGNTIYF
TRBV5-1	TRBJ2-5	13	NA	CASSLEGDETQYF
TRBV10-2	TRBJ1-2	18	NA	CASSESPQPTGPPYGYTF
TRBV14	TRBJ1-2	17	TRBD1	CASSQRTGLRGYYGYTF
TRBV10-3	TRBJ2-5	12	NA	CAISGSRETQYF
TRBV19	TRBJ1-3	13	NA	CASQGHSGNTIYF
TRBV19	TRBJ1-4	15	NA	CASSIGQVSNEKLFF
TRBV3-1/TRBV3-2	TRBJ2-4	13	TRBD1	CASSQTGGYKQYF
TRBV5-1	TRBJ2-7	15	TRBD2	CASSGLAGANYEQYF
TRBV6-4	TRBJ2-1	16	TRBD2	CASIFQKRAGPNEQFF
TRBV11-2	TRBJ2-7	15	TRBD2	CASSFDSGSIYEQYF
TRBV19	TRBJ1-2	14	TRBD1	CASSVGTGVYGYTF
TRBV14	TRBJ1-6	16	NA	CASSQGRARSYSPLHF
TRBV5-1	TRBJ1-6	14	NA	CASSLGGLNSPLHF
TRBV19	TRBJ1-5	13	NA	CASSIPGGGKRHF
TRBV9	TRBJ2-1	13	NA	CASSGGSHNEQFF
TRBV7-9	TRBJ1-1	13	NA	CASSPQGWTEAFF
TRBV5-1	TRBJ1-2	15	NA	CASSLVPQEAHGYTF
TRBV2	TRBJ1-4	13	NA	CASSEVGREKLFF
TRBV6-2/TRBV6-3	TRBJ1-2	12	TRBD1	CASSSGQHGYTF
TRBV30	TRBJ2-7	14	NA	CAWSVTGRSYEQYF
TRBV28	TRBJ1-5	16	TRBD1	CASSYRQGGGNQPQHF
TRBV29-1	TRBJ1-4	13	TRBD1	CSVAGTGQEKLFF
TRBV9	TRBJ2-7	16	TRBD2	CASSRTWTSGTYEQYF
TRBV27	TRBJ1-5	14	NA	CASSRGEGLQPQHF
TRBV5-5	TRBJ1-4	14	TRBD1	CASSQGGSNEKLFF
TRBV4-2	TRBJ1-1	13	TRBD1	CASRPGQGTEAFF
TRBV27	TRBJ1-1	15	NA	CASSLSRGKGTEAFF
TRBV30	TRBJ1-5	13	NA	CAWSGAGNQPQHF
TRBV28	TRBJ2-3	14	TRBD1	CATTWTGETDTQYF
TRBV29-1	TRBJ1-2	12	NA	CSVGGGSDGYTF
TRBV7-3	TRBJ1-1	14	NA	CASSQRPRGTEAFF
TRBV19	TRBJ1-3	14	NA	CASRRQDSGNTIYF
TRBV5-1	TRBJ1-1	13	NA	CASSLVLGSGAFF
TRBV3-1/TRBV3-2	TRBJ1-5	14	TRBD1	CASRDRLSNQPQHF
TRBV6-5	TRBJ1-5	15	NA	CASSSNWGSNQPQHF
TRBV3-1/TRBV3-2	TRBJ1-3	15	NA	CASSQNGGSGNTIYF
TRBV11-2	TRBJ2-2	16	TRBD2	CASSSWTSGKAGELFF
TRBV28	TRBJ2-2	13	NA	CASSPELTGELFF
TRBV11-2	TRBJ2-3	14	NA	CASSPQLATDTQYF
TRBV7-8	TRBJ2-7	13	NA	CASSRYRVYEQYF
TRBV5-1	TRBJ2-1	15	NA	CASSREPGSYNEQFF
TRBV9	TRBJ2-3	16	TRBD2	CASSVREGLGADTQYF
TRBV7-2	TRBJ2-3	15	NA	CASSLRAGSTDTQYF
TRBV21-1	TRBJ2-7	15	NA	CASSRQDHRGHEQYF
TRBV4-1	TRBJ2-2	14	NA	CASSQEWRAGELFF
TRBV11-3	TRBJ2-5	19	TRBD2	CASSLDPGVGGRGGETQYF
TRBV27	TRBJ2-3	15	NA	CASSSLALSRVTQYF
TRBV7-9	TRBJ2-7	13	NA	CASSSGGRREQYF
TRBV7-8	TRBJ2-2	17	TRBD2	CASSFPGGEAGTGELFF
TRBV19	TRBJ2-1	15	TRBD2	CASSMVAGGPGEQFF
TRBV11-2	TRBJ1-2	17	NA	CASSPGWGTPDNYGYTF
TRBV28	TRBJ1-2	14	TRBD1	CASSLSGTGYGYTF
TRBV11-1	TRBJ2-1	15	TRBD2	CASSPGGRAYNEQFF